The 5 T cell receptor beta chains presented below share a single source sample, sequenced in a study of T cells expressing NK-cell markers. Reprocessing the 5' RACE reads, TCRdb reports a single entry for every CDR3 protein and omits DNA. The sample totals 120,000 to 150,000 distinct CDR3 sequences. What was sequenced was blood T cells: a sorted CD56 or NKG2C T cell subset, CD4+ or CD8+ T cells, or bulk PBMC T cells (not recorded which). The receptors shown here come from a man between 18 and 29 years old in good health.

The CDR3 reads CASSFGQGPTGELFF. The chain recombines TRBV27 with TRBJ2-2; as DNA is missing, the TRBD1 call by TCRdb cannot be tested. This CDR3 region has 15 residues. Germline values: CDR1 MNHEY, CDR2 SMNVEV (reference sequence).

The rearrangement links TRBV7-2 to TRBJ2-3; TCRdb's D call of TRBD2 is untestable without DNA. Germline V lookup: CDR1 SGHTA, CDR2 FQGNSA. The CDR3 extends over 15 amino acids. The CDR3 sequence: CASSLSPGLGDTQYF.

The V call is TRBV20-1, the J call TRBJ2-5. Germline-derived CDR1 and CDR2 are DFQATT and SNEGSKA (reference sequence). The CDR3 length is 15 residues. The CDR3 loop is CSARDPAALVETQYF.

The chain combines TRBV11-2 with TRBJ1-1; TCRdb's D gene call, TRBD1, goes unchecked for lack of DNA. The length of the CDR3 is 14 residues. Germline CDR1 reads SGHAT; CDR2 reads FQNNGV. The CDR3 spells CASSLDGAGTEAFF.

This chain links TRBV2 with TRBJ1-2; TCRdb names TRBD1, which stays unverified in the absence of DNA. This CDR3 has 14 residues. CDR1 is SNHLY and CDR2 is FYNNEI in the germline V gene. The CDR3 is CARAGQGTNYGYTF.